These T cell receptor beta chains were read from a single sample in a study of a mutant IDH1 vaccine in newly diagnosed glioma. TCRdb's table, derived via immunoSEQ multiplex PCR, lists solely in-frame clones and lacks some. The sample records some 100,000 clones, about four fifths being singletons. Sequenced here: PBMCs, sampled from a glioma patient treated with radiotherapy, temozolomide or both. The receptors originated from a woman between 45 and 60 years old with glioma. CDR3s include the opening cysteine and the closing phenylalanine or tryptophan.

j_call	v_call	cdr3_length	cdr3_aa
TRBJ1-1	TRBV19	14	CASDKRTGPTEAFF
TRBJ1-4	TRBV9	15	CASSVGQGGREKLFF
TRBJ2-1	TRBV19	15	CASSANRVPYNEQFF
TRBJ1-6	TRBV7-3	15	CASSLTAGVNSPLHF
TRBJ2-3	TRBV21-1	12	CASSEYTDTQYF
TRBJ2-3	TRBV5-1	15	CASSLAGAPTDTQYF
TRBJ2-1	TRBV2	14	CASSPTPGRNEQFF
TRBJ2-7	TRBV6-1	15	CASSERPQPSYEQYF
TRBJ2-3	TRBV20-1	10	CSARGVDQYF
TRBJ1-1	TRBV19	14	CASSVNRGHTEAFF
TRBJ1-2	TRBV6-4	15	CASSVWPGGNYGYTF
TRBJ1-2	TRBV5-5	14	CASSPGTGDYGYTF
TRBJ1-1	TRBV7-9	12	CASRPDGTEAFF
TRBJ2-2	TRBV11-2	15	CASSLLQGGNGELFF
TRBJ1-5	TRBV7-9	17	CASQRTGGYAGNQPQHF
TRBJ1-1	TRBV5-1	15	CASSLEGHPNTEAFF
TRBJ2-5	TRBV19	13	CASSTGPAETQYF
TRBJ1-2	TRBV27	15	CASSSNTLPTDGYTF
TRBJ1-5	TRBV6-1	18	CASSVDRGRFGSNQPQHF
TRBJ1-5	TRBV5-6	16	CASSSRARGYNQPQHF
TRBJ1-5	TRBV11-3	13	CASSRTGNQPQHF
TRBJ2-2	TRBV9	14	CASSLGPDGGELFF
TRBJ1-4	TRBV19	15	CASSIGRTTNEKLFF
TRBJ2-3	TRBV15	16	CATSRGDRGRGDTQYF
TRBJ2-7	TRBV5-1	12	CASSRSAYEQYF
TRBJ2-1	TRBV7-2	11	CASSLGQVGFF
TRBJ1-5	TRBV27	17	CASSASGAGGSGQPQHF
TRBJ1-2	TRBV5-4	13	CASNSGTGSGYTF
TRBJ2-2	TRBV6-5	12	CASKRETGELFF
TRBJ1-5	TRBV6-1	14	CASRPAGSNQPQHF
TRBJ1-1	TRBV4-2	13	CASSQGGFTEAFF
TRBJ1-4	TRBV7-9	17	CASSLVDGPPTNEKLFF
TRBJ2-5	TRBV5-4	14	CASSFGGGKETQYF
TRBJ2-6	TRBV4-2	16	CASSQEASTGANVLTF
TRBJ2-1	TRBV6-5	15	CASSNRRGGYNEQFF
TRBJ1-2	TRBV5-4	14	CASIRQGLNYGYTF
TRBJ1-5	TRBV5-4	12	CASSLGSGPQHF
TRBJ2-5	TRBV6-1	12	CASSDRRETQYF
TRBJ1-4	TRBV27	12	CASMSTNEKLFF
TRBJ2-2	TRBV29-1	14	CSVLKGVTGGELFF
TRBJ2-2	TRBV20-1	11	CSATGTGELFF
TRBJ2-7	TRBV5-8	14	CASSSRPIIYEQYF
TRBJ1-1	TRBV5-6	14	CASSPLPASTEAFF
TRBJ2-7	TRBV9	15	CASSVEYRVSYEQYF
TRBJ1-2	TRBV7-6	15	CASSQADRGKDGYTF
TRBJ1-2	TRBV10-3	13	CASHRPGQGGYTF
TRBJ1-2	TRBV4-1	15	CASTMTTGSGDGYTF
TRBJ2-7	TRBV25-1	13	CASASGTGAEQYF
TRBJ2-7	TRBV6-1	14	CASSGTTGPGEQYF
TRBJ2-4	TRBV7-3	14	CASSFRGGANIQYF
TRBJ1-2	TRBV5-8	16	CASSLVFGRVHDGYTF
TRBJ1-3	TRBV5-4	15	CASSLALGPGNTIYF
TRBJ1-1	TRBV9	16	CASSVEGGYGNTEAFF
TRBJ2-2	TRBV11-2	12	CASSQGPGELFF
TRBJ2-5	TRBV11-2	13	CASSLGGGETQYF
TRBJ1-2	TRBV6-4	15	CASSDSGETNYGYTF
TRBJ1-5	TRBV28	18	CASCPISPGQGVWQPQHF